These 20 T cell receptor beta chains were sequenced from one sample in a study of blood T cell repertoires in COVID-19. Generated by immunoSEQ multiplex PCR, the TCRdb table keeps only in-frame clones and is missing some. Altogether around 25,000 clones are present, 88% being singletons, with the ten largest covering about 8.4%. Material: peripheral blood. The receptor set was obtained from a woman aged 45 to 65 with active COVID-19.

V usage is TRBV9 and J usage is TRBJ2-2, with D possibly TRBD2 on 7 matching bases. V was cut by 0 bases and J by 5 bases, with 11 bases left in between. Germline V CDR1 and CDR2: SGDLS, YYNGEE. The CDR3 contains 15 residues. The CDR3 DNA reads as TGTGCCAGCAGCGTAGTAGGGGGGGCTACCGGGGAGCTGTTTTTT. Translation gives CASSVVGGATGELFF.

The J gene is TRBJ2-1, the V gene TRBV5-4, with D unresolved. The germline V gene encodes CDR1 SGHNT and CDR2 YYREEE (reference sequence). V lost 4 bases, J lost 9 bases, and 23 bases lay in between. The CDR3 covers 16 residues. The CDR3 nucleotides read TGTGCCAGCAGCCCGACGAGCTACAGATCTTTGGGTGAGCAGTTCTTC. It encodes CASSPTSYRSLGEQFF.

This clone has only one observation. V and J are TRBV28 and TRBJ2-1, with 9 bases matching TRBD1. Unmatched junction bases numbered 8, after V lost 2 bases and J lost 3 bases. The CDR3 runs to 17 residues. Looked up from germline, CDR1 is MDHEN and CDR2 is SYDVKM. The CDR3 here is CASSLTAGTGYYNEQFF. The CDR3 DNA is TGTGCCAGCAGTTTAACCGCCGGGACAGGGTACTACAATGAGCAGTTCTTC.

The rearrangement uses TRBV18 and TRBJ2-1; 8 nucleotides agree with TRBD2. CDR3 size: 15 residues. CDR1 and CDR2 (germline): KGHSH, LQKENI. V trimming: 2 bases; J trimming: 8 bases; junction bases outside the gene matches: 8. Here the CDR3 DNA reads TGTGCCAGCTCACCAGGGACTAGAGGGTTGGATGAGCAGTTCTTC. As protein: CASSPGTRGLDEQFF.

The chain employs TRBV19 and TRBJ2-1; 9 bases match TRBD1. Germline trimming cut 4 bases from V and 4 bases from J; bases unmatched to any gene: 8. This CDR3 comprises 16 residues. Germline lookup yields CDR1 LNHDA and CDR2 SQIVND (reference sequence). The CDR3 DNA follows: TGTGCCAGTAGTAGGGGCCAGACAGGGGGGTACAATGAGCAGTTCTTC. Amino acid sequence: CASSRGQTGGYNEQFF.

Only one count was recorded for this clone. The chain is built from TRBV3-1 (or the pseudogene TRBV3-2) and TRBJ2-1, with 16 bases identical to TRBD2. Germline CDR1 LGHDT, CDR2 YNNKEL (reference sequence). V trimming: 4 bases; J trimming: 9 bases; junction bases outside the gene matches: 12. The CDR3 loop spans 18 amino acids. CDR3 nucleotide sequence: TGTGCCAGCAGCCCCCCCGGGACTAGCGGGAGGGCCGTTACTGAGCAGTTCTTC. This codes for CASSPPGTSGRAVTEQFF.

This chain connects TRBV14 to TRBJ1-5; D not certain. The V and J ends lost 9 bases and 0 bases respectively, with 30 bases between them. The CDR3 sequence is 20 residues long. Germline CDR1 and CDR2: SGHDN and FVKESK. This CDR3 reads CASFRKQKTIMTYSNQPQHF. CDR3 in DNA: TGTGCCAGTTTCCGCAAACAGAAGACAATAATGACCTATAGCAATCAGCCCCAGCATTTT.

This rearrangement joins TRBV18 to TRBJ1-6; 9 bases map to TRBD1. The CDR3 consists of 15 residues. V shed 5 bases, J shed 8 bases, and the junction held 7 bases outside the gene matches. Germline assignment: CDR1 KGHSH and CDR2 LQKENI. CDR3 nucleotides: TGTGCCAGCTCAGCGGGACAGGGTGGTGATTCACCCCTCCACTTT. It translates to CASSAGQGGDSPLHF.

DNA for the CDR3: TGTGCCAGCAGTGACCATGGGACTCTTGAAAAACTGTTTTTT. Translation gives CASSDHGTLEKLFF. This chain uses TRBV25-1 with TRBJ1-4; perhaps TRBD1 as D (5 bases). CDR1 MGHDK and CDR2 SYGVNS come from the germline V gene. The CDR3 length is 14 residues. V was trimmed by 3 bases and J by 7 bases, leaving 12 bases between them.

This clone was recorded once. The rearrangement joins TRBV5-1 to TRBJ2-5; 7 bases align to TRBD1. CDR3 length: 13 residues. With 0 bases clipped from V and 5 bases from J, the junction kept 1 base outside the gene matches. In germline, CDR1 is SGHRS, CDR2 YFSETQ. The CDR3 spells CASSLAGGETQYF. CDR3 coding DNA: TGCGCCAGCAGCTTGGCAGGGGGTGAGACCCAGTACTTC. Full variable domain (rest looked up from reference TRBV5-1 and TRBJ2-5): KAGVTQTPRYLIKTRGQQVTLSCSPISGHRSVSWYQQTPGQGLQFLFEYFSETQRNKGNFPGRFSGRQFSNSRSEMNVSTLELGDSALYLCASSLAGGETQYFGPGTRLLVL.

The chain has TRBV19 and TRBJ1-3, with 7 bases aligning to TRBD1. Germline V lookup: CDR1 LNHDA, CDR2 SQIVND (reference sequence). CDR3 length equals 15 residues. Trimming at V came to 7 bases and at J to 0 bases, leaving 6 bases not matched to a gene. CDR3 residues: CASKGQAYSGNTIYF. The CDR3 DNA reads as TGTGCCAGTAAAGGACAGGCCTACTCTGGAAACACCATATATTTT.

The rearrangement joins TRBV6-5 to TRBJ2-2, with 8 bases lining up with TRBD2. Germline assignment: CDR1 MNHEY and CDR2 SVGAGI. With V trimmed by 10 bases and J by 0 bases, 7 bases remained unmatched. The CDR3 has 15 residues. CDR3 nucleotides: TGTGCCACCTTAACGGGGGGGCCGAACACCGGGGAGCTGTTTTTT. Translation: CATLTGGPNTGELFF.

V and J are TRBV4-1 and TRBJ1-1; 8 positions agree with TRBD1. Germline assignment: CDR1 MGHRA and CDR2 YSYEKL. Trimming took 4 bases from V and 3 from J; bases not matched to a gene: 4. The CDR3 totals 14 residues. The CDR3 region is CASSLQGAYTEAFF. In DNA, the CDR3 is TGCGCCAGCAGCCTCCAGGGGGCCTACACTGAAGCTTTCTTT.

The V gene is TRBV9, the J gene TRBJ2-5, with 7 positions matching TRBD1. Losses at the gene ends were 8 bases for V and 3 bases for J; bases not matched to a gene: 7. The CDR3 has 13 amino acids. CDR1 SGDLS and CDR2 YYNGEE come from the germline V gene. CDR3 in DNA: TGTGCCAGTTGTGCCGACAGGGAAGAGACCCAGTACTTC. Translation gives CASCADREETQYF.

This chain connects TRBV30 to TRBJ1-2; no reliable D call. Germline V lookup: CDR1 GTSNPN, CDR2 SVGIG (reference sequence). Trimming shortened V by 8 bases and J by 3 bases, and 16 bases separated the two germline ends. This CDR3 contains 13 residues. Here the CDR3 reads CAIKESPYYGYTF. DNA of the CDR3: TGTGCCATAAAGGAGAGCCCCTACTATGGCTACACCTTC. The whole variable domain, remainder taken from reference TRBV30 and TRBJ1-2, is SQTIHQWPATLVQPVGSPLSLECTVEGTSNPNLYWYRQAAGRGLQLLFYSVGIGQISSEVPQNLSASRPQDRQFILSSKKLLLSDSGFYLCAIKESPYYGYTFGSGTRLTVV.

The V call is TRBV10-1, the J call TRBJ1-2, with D maybe TRBD1 (5 bases). Trimming cost V 4 bases and J 7 bases, with 13 bases left between them. CDR1 WNHNN and CDR2 SYGVQD come from the germline V gene (reference sequence). The length of the CDR3 is 13 residues. The CDR3 loop reads CASSGQGEGGYTF. As DNA, the CDR3 is TGCGCCAGCAGTGGGCAAGGGGAGGGTGGCTACACCTTC.

This clone appeared a few times. The DNA for the CDR3 is TGTGCCAGCAGTTTAAGTTCGGACTCCACTGAAGCTTTCTTT. This encodes CASSLSSDSTEAFF. This chain joins TRBV27 and TRBJ1-1; D call uncertain. The length of the CDR3 is 14 residues. Trimming took off 2 bases at V and 4 bases at J, with 11 bases between the two ends. Per the germline V gene, CDR1 is MNHEY and CDR2 is SMNVEV (reference sequence).

The chain uses TRBV27 and TRBJ2-1; tentatively, D is TRBD2 (6 bases). V was pared by 3 bases and J by 0 bases, with 12 bases between. Germline assignment: CDR1 MNHEY and CDR2 SMNVEV (reference sequence). The CDR3 is made up of 16 amino acids. CDR3 sequence reads: CASSLDYPSSYNEQFF. The CDR3 region has the DNA TGTGCCAGCAGTTTGGACTACCCGAGCTCCTACAATGAGCAGTTCTTC.

This clone is a singleton in its sample. This chain connects TRBV5-6 to TRBJ2-5; TRBD2 agrees at 8 bases. The V gene end was trimmed by 3 bases and the J gene end by 7 bases; junction bases not matched to a gene: 8. The CDR3 has 14 amino acids. Germline CDR1 reads SGHDT; CDR2 reads YYEEEE. The CDR3 DNA reads TGTGCCAGCAGCTCCTCCGCGGGAGGTGGGACCCAGTACTTC. Translation gives CASSSSAGGGTQYF.

This clone was detected once. The chain is built from TRBV9 and TRBJ2-3, with a tentative D call TRBD2 (7 bases). The CDR3 runs to 17 residues. Trimming took off 3 bases at V and 5 bases at J, with 22 bases between the two ends. Per germline, CDR1 SGDLS and CDR2 YYNGEE. CDR3 in amino acids: CASSADGGGGRLDTQYF. The DNA for the CDR3 is TGTGCCAGCAGCGCCGATGGGGGAGGGGGAAGGTTAGATACGCAGTATTTT. The full variable domain, its missing parts supplied by reference TRBV9 and TRBJ2-3, is DSGVTQTPKHLITATGQRVTLRCSPRSGDLSVYWYQQSLDQGLQFLIQYYNGEERAKGNILERFSAQQFPDLHSELNLSSLELGDSALYFCASSADGGGGRLDTQYFGPGTRLTVL.